Listed below are T cell receptor beta chains from one sample, sequenced in a study of PD-1 blockade in classical Hodgkin lymphoma. Using immunoSEQ multiplex PCR, the repertoire was profiled, and TCRdb retains in-frame clones only, with some absent. Among approximately 61,000 clones listed, 87% were seen once. The sequenced sample was peripheral blood mononuclear cells (PBMCs), obtained before the fourth cycle of nivolumab. The receptors were gathered from a human donor with classical Hodgkin lymphoma. CDR3s include the opening cysteine and the closing phenylalanine or tryptophan. The D gene is left open where the match is weak. Clone size is shown for a subset of rows, as once, few, many or a class of expanded clone.

>NA|TRBD1|TRBJ2-2|TRBV5-1
CASSFGQGAGELFF
TGCGCCAGCAGCTTTGGACAGGGGGCCGGGGAGCTGTTTTTT
>few|TRBD1|TRBJ1-4|TRBV11-3
CASSLDKNRGTNEKLFF
TGTGCCAGCAGCTTAGATAAAAACAGGGGGACTAATGAAAAACTGTTTTTT
>NA|NA|TRBJ2-3|TRBV7-6
CASSYEFTDTQYF
TGTGCCAGCAGTTACGAATTCACAGATACGCAGTATTTT
>NA|NA|TRBJ1-2|TRBV2
CATFWIAPYGYTF
TGTGCCACCTTCTGGATAGCACCCTATGGCTACACCTTC
>NA|NA|TRBJ2-3|TRBV19
CASSIVLSTDTQYF
TGTGCCAGTAGTATAGTGCTTAGCACAGATACGCAGTATTTT
>NA|TRBD2|TRBJ2-7|TRBV18
CASSSGLDYYEQYF
TGTGCCAGCTCATCGGGACTAGATTATTACGAGCAGTACTTC
>NA|NA|TRBJ2-5|TRBV5-1
CASSLGLGTPRETQYF
TGCGCCAGCAGCTTGGGGCTCGGGACCCCTCGAGAGACCCAGTACTTC
>NA|TRBD1|TRBJ1-4|TRBV7-9
CASSPQQGTNEKLFF
TGTGCCAGCAGCCCCCAACAGGGGACTAATGAAAAACTGTTTTTT
>NA|NA|TRBJ1-6|TRBV11-2
CASSSAGGNSPLHF
TGTGCCAGCAGCTCGGCCGGGGGCAATTCACCCCTCCACTTT
>NA|NA|TRBJ1-4|TRBV28
CASSLRAEKLFF
TGTGCCAGCAGTTTAAGGGCTGAAAAACTGTTTTTT
>NA|NA|TRBJ2-5|TRBV5-1
CASSLVAQSLQETQYF
TGCGCCAGCAGCTTGGTAGCCCAAAGCTTACAAGAGACCCAGTACTTC
>NA|NA|TRBJ2-3|TRBV6-1
CASGRRETDTQYF
TGTGCCAGCGGAAGGAGGGAAACAGATACGCAGTATTTT
>NA|TRBD2|TRBJ2-7|TRBV27
CASALVGLAGPYEQYF
TGTGCCAGCGCTCTCGTCGGACTAGCGGGGCCCTACGAGCAGTACTTC
>NA|NA|TRBJ2-3|TRBV9
CASSVGGSTDTQYF
TGTGCCAGCAGCGTCGGGGGAAGCACAGATACGCAGTATTTT
>once|NA|TRBJ1-1|TRBV11-3
CASSRAPNTEAFF
TGTGCCAGCAGTCGGGCCCCGAACACTGAAGCTTTCTTT